This TCR beta chain emerged from a study of blood T cell repertoires in COVID-19. This CDR3 has 15 amino acids. The germline V gene has CDR1 SGHTA and CDR2 FQGTGA. V was clipped by 3 bases and J by 6 bases; unmatched bases: 5. The repertoire was sequenced with immunoSEQ multiplex PCR; TCRdb's copy has only in-frame clones and lacks some. The table shows roughly 250,000 clones, with 88% occurring only once. The chain combines TRBV7-3 with TRBJ2-1; 10 nucleotides line up with TRBD2. This clonotype was obtained from a woman aged 25 to 39 with acute or convalescent COVID-19. The specimen was peripheral blood. CDR3 DNA: TGTGCCAGCAGCTTGCTAGCGGGAGTAACCAATGAGCAGTTCTTC. It translates to CASSLLAGVTNEQFF.